This T cell receptor beta chain was captured in a study of blood T cell repertoires in COVID-19. CDR3 length equals 11 residues. Germline CDR1 and CDR2: SGHRS and YFSETQ. Between the trimmed V and J ends, which lost 4 bases and 5 bases, there was a span of 5 bases. Clones were sequenced by immunoSEQ multiplex PCR, and TCRdb holds only the in-frame ones, with some missing. The table shows a few hundred thousand clones, with approximately 86% occurring only once. This chain uses TRBV5-1 with TRBJ2-3; no firm D call. The sample was peripheral blood. This clonotype was obtained from a man in his forties who had recovered from COVID-19. The CDR3 bases are TGCGCCAGCAGCGACTTAGATACGCAGTATTTT. Residues: CASSDLDTQYF.